This T cell receptor (beta chain) was sequenced for a study of T cells after yellow fever vaccination. The overall study: When fractions had low cell numbers, they were prepared with SMART-Seq v4 Ultra Low Input. Overall study findings and caveats: Although the secondary response was weaker, it peaked faster, at day 5 versus 15. Re-detected after boosting: most primary clones, 96% of CD4 and 80% to 90% of CD8. FACS-sorted repertoires could harbor abundant contaminating bulk-population clonotypes.

CDR1 is LGHNA, CDR2 YSLEER, per germline. Trimming took 1 base from V and 7 from J, leaving 10 bases between them. CDR3 size: 14 residues. This clonotype was counted many times. TCRdb itself ran the 5' RACE reads through MiXCR, one entry per CDR3 protein. The table shows some 100,000 distinct CDR3 sequences, with 8.9% occurring only once. The receptor comes from a man aged 18 to 29 who received the YFV17D yellow fever vaccine. This sample comprised CD8+ T cells not binding an NS4B(214-222) dextramer, sorted from PBMCs, obtained roughly 15 days after the first yellow fever vaccination. The gene calls are TRBV4-3 and TRBJ2-2, with no clear D. DNA of the CDR3: TGCGCCAGCAGCCAAGGACCGTACGGCGGGGAGCTGTTTTTT. Protein sequence: CASSQGPYGGELFF.